The 27 T cell receptor beta chains below all came from one sample that was sequenced in a study of blood T cell repertoires in COVID-19. Profiling relied on immunoSEQ multiplex PCR, and the TCRdb table lists in-frame clones only, not all of them. The sample holds roughly 160,000 clones, roughly nine tenths seen once. Sequencing was carried out using PBMCs or T cells enriched from blood (not recorded which). These receptors came from a woman in her forties or fifties who had recovered from COVID-19.

The V and J genes are TRBV6-4 and TRBJ2-7, with TRBD1 matching over 10 bases. The CDR3 has 16 residues. The junction had 8 bases not matched to a gene; V was cut back by 0 bases and J by 6 bases. Germline CDR1 is MRHNA and CDR2 is SNTAGT. The CDR3 region is CASSDSIPRTGGEQYF. The CDR3 DNA reads as TGTGCCAGCAGTGACTCTATCCCGCGGACAGGGGGCGAGCAGTACTTC.

V is TRBV19 and J is TRBJ1-1, with TRBD1 as a possible D gene (6 bases). Trimming pared 2 bases from V and 4 bases from J, leaving 14 bases between. The CDR3 extends over 15 amino acids. Germline V gene lookup returns CDR1 LNHDA and CDR2 SQIVND (reference sequence). The CDR3 bases are TGTGCCAGTAGTATAATGGCAGGGGTCGGCACTGAAGCTTTCTTT. Protein: CASSIMAGVGTEAFF.

This clone was recorded only once. The chain links TRBV5-6 to TRBJ1-2; 7 bases align to TRBD1. The CDR3 extends over 12 amino acids. Germline values: CDR1 SGHDT, CDR2 YYEEEE. V dropped 4 bases and J dropped 6; count of bases not matched to a gene: 3. CDR3 residues: CASSMTGNGYTF. In nucleotides, the CDR3 is TGTGCCAGCAGCATGACAGGGAATGGCTACACCTTC.

CDR3 in DNA: TGTGCCAGCAGCTTAGGTGACAGAATAAAAAACATTCAGTACTTC. It specifies CASSLGDRIKNIQYF. The genes are TRBV7-9 and TRBJ2-4, with D maybe TRBD1 (5 bases). This CDR3 region has 15 residues. V lost 1 base and J 4 bases, leaving 11 bases between the germline ends. CDR1 and CDR2 (germline): SEHNR, FQNEAQ (reference sequence).

The rearrangement links TRBV2 to TRBJ2-1, with a possible D match to TRBD2 (5 bases). CDR3 length: 16 residues. Germline loops: CDR1 SNHLY, CDR2 FYNNEI. Trimming pared 1 base from V and 6 bases from J, leaving 16 bases between. CDR3 loop: CASSEVYREGRNEQFF. The CDR3, as DNA: TGTGCCAGCAGTGAAGTTTATCGAGAGGGCCGCAATGAGCAGTTCTTC.

This clone is a singleton in its sample. The V call is TRBV2, the J call TRBJ1-1, with 7 positions matching TRBD1. The germline gives CDR1 SNHLY, CDR2 FYNNEI. The CDR3 consists of 13 residues. The ends lost 5 bases at V and 5 bases at J; junction bases unmatched: 5. Here the CDR3 DNA reads TGTGCCAGCAGTAGCGACAGGGTAACTGAAGCTTTCTTT. Its protein is CASSSDRVTEAFF.

CDR3 in DNA: TGTGCCACCAGCCGCGGGACTAGCGGGTTGAGCACAGATACGCAGTATTTT. This codes for CATSRGTSGLSTDTQYF. The chain is built from TRBV15 and TRBJ2-3; 12 positions agree with TRBD2. The junction had 6 bases not matched to a gene; V was cut back by 5 bases and J by 0 bases. The CDR3 sequence is 17 residues long. From germline, CDR1 is LNHNV and CDR2 YYDKDF (reference sequence).

With regard to this clone: A junction boundary mismatches the germline segment, possibly from a read error. Here the CDR3 DNA reads TGTGCTAGCAGCCTAGGGGGACAGGGCCAAGAGACCCAGTACTTC. Protein: CASSLGGQGQETQYF. J is TRBJ2-5 and V is TRBV7-7; 9 bases line up with TRBD1. CDR1 is SSHAT, CDR2 FNYEAQ, per germline (reference sequence). CDR3 length equals 15 residues. The full variable domain, completed using reference TRBV7-7 and TRBJ2-5, is GAGVSQSPRYKVTKRGQDVTLRCDPISSHATLYWYQQALGQGPEFLTYFNYEAQPDKSGLPSDRFSAERPEGSISTLTIQRTEQRDSAMYRCASSLGGQGQETQYFGPGTRLLVL.

This clone was seen only once. J is TRBJ2-7 and V is TRBV6-5, with D possibly being TRBD2 (6 bases). V gave up 0 bases and J gave up 3 bases, with 12 bases separating them. CDR1 is MNHEY, CDR2 SVGAGI, per germline. This CDR3 is built from 15 residues. The CDR3 DNA reads TGTGCCAGCAGTTACTCGATTAGGGGAGGCTACGAGCAGTACTTC. This sequence encodes CASSYSIRGGYEQYF.

V usage is TRBV4-1 and J usage is TRBJ1-1; maybe TRBD1 (5 bases). The CDR3 totals 13 residues. Trimming removed 4 bases at V and 5 bases at J, with 11 bases between. Germline loops: CDR1 MGHRA, CDR2 YSYEKL. CDR3 loop: CASSLLQGTEAFF. The CDR3 bases are TGCGCCAGCAGCCTACTTCAGGGTACTGAAGCTTTCTTT.

The chain couples TRBV5-5 to TRBJ2-2; D is undetermined. Germline-derived CDR1 and CDR2 are SGHKS and YYEKEE (reference sequence). Trimming removed 4 bases at V and 0 bases at J, with 10 bases between. This CDR3 has 15 residues. In DNA, the CDR3 is TGTGCCAGCAGCATCAGGTCAACGAACACCGGGGAGCTGTTTTTT. Its protein product is CASSIRSTNTGELFF.

This clone occurred a few times. The rearrangement links TRBV6-5 to TRBJ2-7; D is possibly TRBD1 (5 bases). The length of the CDR3 is 13 residues. Trimming took off 6 bases at V and 6 bases at J, with 15 bases between the two ends. Per the germline V gene, CDR1 is MNHEY and CDR2 is SVGAGI. The CDR3 DNA sequence: TGTGCCAGCAGCAGGGATAGGTACGGCGAGCAGTACTTC. Translation: CASSRDRYGEQYF.

V is TRBV6-5 and J is TRBJ2-1; 9 bases are shared with TRBD1. This CDR3 has 15 residues. Per germline, CDR1 MNHEY and CDR2 SVGAGI. V dropped 4 bases and J dropped 3; count of bases not matched to a gene: 4. The CDR3 reads CASSSRTGVYNEQFF. CDR3 nucleotide sequence: TGTGCCAGCAGTTCCAGGACAGGGGTCTACAATGAGCAGTTCTTC.

J is TRBJ1-1 and V is TRBV18; 10 bases match TRBD1. Germline CDR1 and CDR2: KGHSH and LQKENI. CDR3 size: 16 residues. V trimming: 5 bases; J trimming: 1 base; junction bases outside the gene matches: 7. The CDR3 DNA is TGTGCCAGCTCAACCCGGCGGACAGGGGGGAACACTGAAGCTTTCTTT. It translates to CASSTRRTGGNTEAFF.

Here the CDR3 DNA reads TGTGCCAGCAGTTCTGGCCCCAACACCGGGGAGCTGTTTTTT. Amino acids: CASSSGPNTGELFF. The chain is built from TRBV27 and TRBJ2-2; D gene ambiguous. The CDR3 is 14 residues long. V lost 4 bases and J lost 2, with 8 bases in between. The germline CDR1 and CDR2 sequences are MNHEY and SMNVEV (reference sequence).

The chain carries TRBV7-2 and TRBJ2-1; the match to TRBD2 covers 8 bases. Germline V gene data show CDR1 as SGHTA and CDR2 as FQGNSA. The CDR3 totals 15 residues. With V trimmed by 5 bases and J by 6 bases, 9 bases remained unmatched. The CDR3 DNA reads as TGTGCCAGCAGCCGTACCGGGACTAGTATCAATGAGCAGTTCTTC. Translated: CASSRTGTSINEQFF.

CDR3 nucleotides: TGTGCCAGCAGTCAATTGAGGACGAGGGACACTGAAGCTTTCTTT. Translated, it gives CASSQLRTRDTEAFF. This chain links TRBV6-5 with TRBJ1-1; D is uncertain. This CDR3 has 15 amino acids. Germline loops: CDR1 MNHEY, CDR2 SVGAGI. V lost 5 bases and J lost 3, with 16 bases in between.

The chain uses TRBV5-1 and TRBJ1-2, with 10 bases aligning to TRBD1. The germline V gene has CDR1 SGHRS and CDR2 YFSETQ. The trim removed 4 bases at V and 7 bases at J, leaving 4 bases unmatched. The CDR3 extends over 13 amino acids. CDR3 nucleotide sequence: TGCGCCAGCAGCGCTGGGACAGGGGTTGGCTACACCTTC. Translated: CASSAGTGVGYTF.

The chain links TRBV3-1 (or the pseudogene TRBV3-2) to TRBJ2-2; the D gene is possibly TRBD2 (5 bases). Germline V gives CDR1 LGHDT, CDR2 YNNKEL (reference sequence). The CDR3 covers 15 residues. V lost 1 base and J 5 bases, leaving 11 bases between the germline ends. CDR3 DNA sequence: TGTGCCAGCAGCCAAGTGACCCCGGGGACCGGGGAGCTGTTTTTT. It is translated as CASSQVTPGTGELFF.

V gene TRBV30 combines with J gene TRBJ2-7; D is perhaps TRBD2 (6 bases). The CDR3 has 13 residues. The V and J ends lost 3 bases and 1 base respectively, with 10 bases between them. Germline CDR1 reads GTSNPN; CDR2 reads SVGIG (reference sequence). The CDR3: CAWRKEGSYEQYF. The CDR3 region has the DNA TGTGCCTGGAGAAAGGAGGGTTCCTACGAGCAGTACTTC.

The J gene is TRBJ2-1, the V gene TRBV9; 13 bases are a match to TRBD2. The J segment lost 5 bases and the V segment lost 0 bases, leaving 11 bases of the junction unmatched. CDR1 is SGDLS, CDR2 YYNGEE, per germline. This CDR3 is 19 amino acids long. In DNA form, the CDR3 reads TGTGCCAGCAGCGTAGTCCCTCGGACTAGCGGGAGAATGAACAATGAGCAGTTCTTC. Amino acid sequence: CASSVVPRTSGRMNNEQFF.

The genes are TRBV5-6 and TRBJ1-3; TRBD1 matches 7 bases. This CDR3 region has 14 residues. J was trimmed by 6 bases and V by 8 bases; bases with no gene match: 11. Germline values: CDR1 SGHDT, CDR2 YYEEEE. The CDR3, as DNA: TGTGCCAGTCGTCCACAGGGGAGAGAAAACACCATATATTTT. Translating it yields CASRPQGRENTIYF.

The chain links TRBV7-2 to TRBJ2-1; TRBD2 agrees at 11 bases. CDR1 SGHTA and CDR2 FQGNSA come from the germline V gene. The CDR3 contains 15 residues. V lost 1 base and J lost 5; bases outside the gene matches: 1. CDR3 region: CASSLELAGDNEQFF. The CDR3 bases are TGTGCCAGCAGCTTAGAACTAGCGGGGGACAATGAGCAGTTCTTC.

Points on this clone: Other DNA variants within this sample encode the same CDR3. The rearrangement uses TRBV18 and TRBJ2-7; D not resolved. The germline V gene encodes CDR1 KGHSH and CDR2 LQKENI. This CDR3 is 12 amino acids long. V was trimmed by 3 bases and J by 1 base, leaving 4 bases between them. The CDR3: CASSPSSYEQYF. CDR3 bases: TGTGCCAGCTCACCTTCTTCCTACGAGCAGTACTTC.

The chain joins TRBV9 to TRBJ1-4; 12 bases match TRBD1. This CDR3 region has 20 residues. The V gene's germline CDR1 is SGDLS and CDR2 YYNGEE. V lost 1 base and J lost 2; bases outside the gene matches: 12. CDR3 residues: CASSVNPLEGTGGTNEKLFF. CDR3 sequence (DNA): TGTGCCAGCAGCGTAAACCCCTTAGAAGGGACAGGGGGCACTAATGAAAAACTGTTTTTT.

The chain links TRBV29-1 to TRBJ2-7; 8 nucleotides align to TRBD2. The trim removed 6 bases at V and 3 bases at J, leaving 7 bases unmatched. The CDR3 is made up of 13 amino acids. The germline CDR1 and CDR2 sequences are SQVTM and ANQGSEA. Here the CDR3 DNA reads TGCAGCGTGAAAGCGGGAGTAAGCTACGAGCAGTACTTC. Protein: CSVKAGVSYEQYF.

This chain connects TRBV15 to TRBJ2-3; D not certain. V dropped 1 base and J dropped 0 bases, with 8 bases sitting between them. This CDR3 spans 15 amino acids. CDR1 LNHNV and CDR2 YYDKDF come from the germline V gene (reference sequence). CDR3 amino acids: CATSRGLQSTDTQYF. The CDR3 DNA reads as TGTGCCACCAGCAGAGGACTCCAGAGCACAGATACGCAGTATTTT.